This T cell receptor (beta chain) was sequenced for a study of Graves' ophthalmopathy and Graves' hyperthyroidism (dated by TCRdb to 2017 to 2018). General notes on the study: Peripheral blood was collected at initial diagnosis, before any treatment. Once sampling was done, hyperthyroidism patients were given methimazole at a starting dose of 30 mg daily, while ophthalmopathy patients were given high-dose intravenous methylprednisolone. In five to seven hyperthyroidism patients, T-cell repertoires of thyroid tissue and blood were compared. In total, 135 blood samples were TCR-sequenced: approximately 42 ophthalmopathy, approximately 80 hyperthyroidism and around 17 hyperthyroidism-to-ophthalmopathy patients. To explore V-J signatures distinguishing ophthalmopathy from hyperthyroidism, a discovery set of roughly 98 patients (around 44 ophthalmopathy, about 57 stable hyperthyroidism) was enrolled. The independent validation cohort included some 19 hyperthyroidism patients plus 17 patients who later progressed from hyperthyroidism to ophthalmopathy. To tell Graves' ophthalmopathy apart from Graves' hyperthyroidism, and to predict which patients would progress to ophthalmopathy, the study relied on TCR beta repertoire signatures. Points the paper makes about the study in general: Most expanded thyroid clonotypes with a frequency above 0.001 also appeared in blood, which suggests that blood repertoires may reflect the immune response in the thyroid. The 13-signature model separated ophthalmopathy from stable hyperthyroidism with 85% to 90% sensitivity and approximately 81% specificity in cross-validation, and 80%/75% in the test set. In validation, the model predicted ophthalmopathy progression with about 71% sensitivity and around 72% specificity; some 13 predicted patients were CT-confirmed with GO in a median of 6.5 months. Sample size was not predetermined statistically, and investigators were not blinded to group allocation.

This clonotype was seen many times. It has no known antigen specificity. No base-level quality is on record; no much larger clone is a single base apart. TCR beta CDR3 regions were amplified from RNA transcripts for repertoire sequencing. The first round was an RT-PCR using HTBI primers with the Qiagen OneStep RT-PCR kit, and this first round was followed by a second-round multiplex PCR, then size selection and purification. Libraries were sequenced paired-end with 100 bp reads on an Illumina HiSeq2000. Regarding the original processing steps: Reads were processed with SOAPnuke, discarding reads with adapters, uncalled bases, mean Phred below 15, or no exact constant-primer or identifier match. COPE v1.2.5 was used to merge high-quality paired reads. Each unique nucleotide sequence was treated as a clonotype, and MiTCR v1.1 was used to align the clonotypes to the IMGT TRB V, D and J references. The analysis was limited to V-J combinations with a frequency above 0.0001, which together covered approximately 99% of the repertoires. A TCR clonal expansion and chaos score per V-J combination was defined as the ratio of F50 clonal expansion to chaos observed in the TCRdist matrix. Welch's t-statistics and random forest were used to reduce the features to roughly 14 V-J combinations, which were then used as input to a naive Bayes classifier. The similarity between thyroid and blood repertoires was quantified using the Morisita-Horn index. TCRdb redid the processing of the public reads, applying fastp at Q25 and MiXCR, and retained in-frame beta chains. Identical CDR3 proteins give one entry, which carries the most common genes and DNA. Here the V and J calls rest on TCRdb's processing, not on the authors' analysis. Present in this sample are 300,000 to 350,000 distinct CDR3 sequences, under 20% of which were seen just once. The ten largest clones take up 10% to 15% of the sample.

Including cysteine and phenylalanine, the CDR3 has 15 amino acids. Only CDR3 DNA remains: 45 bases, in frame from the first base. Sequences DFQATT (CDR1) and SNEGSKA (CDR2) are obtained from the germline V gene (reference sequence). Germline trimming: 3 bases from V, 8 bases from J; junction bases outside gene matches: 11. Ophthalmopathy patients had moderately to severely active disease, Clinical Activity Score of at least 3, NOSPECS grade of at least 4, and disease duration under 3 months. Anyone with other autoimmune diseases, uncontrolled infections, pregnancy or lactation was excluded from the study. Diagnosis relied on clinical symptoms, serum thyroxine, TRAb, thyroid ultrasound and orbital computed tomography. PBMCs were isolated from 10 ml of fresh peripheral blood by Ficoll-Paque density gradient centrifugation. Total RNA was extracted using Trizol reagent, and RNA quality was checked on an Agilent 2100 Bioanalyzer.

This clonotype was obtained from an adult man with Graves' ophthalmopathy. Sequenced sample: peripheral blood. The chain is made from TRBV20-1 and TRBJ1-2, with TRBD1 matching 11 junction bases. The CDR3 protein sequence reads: CSASQDGQGADGYTF. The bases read TGCAGTGCTAGCCAAGATGGACAGGGGGCGGACGGCTACACCTTC.